The 22 T cell receptor beta chains below come from one sample, sequenced in a study of shared clonotypes between healthy human individuals. Clones were read by immunoSEQ multiplex PCR, and TCRdb kept only the in-frame ones, dropping some. This sample has roughly 2 million clones, with approximately 94% found just once. Only CD45RO-negative cells positively selected for CCR7 counted as naive CD8 cells, so terminally differentiated effector memory CD45RA+ cells were excluded. Sample: naive CD8+ T cells sorted from blood. The receptors were sampled from a man between 18 and 35 years old in good health.

In the case of this clone: Other DNA sequences in the same sample also yield this CDR3. This rearrangement joins TRBV10-2 to TRBJ2-7; D unresolved. Germline V CDR1 and CDR2: WSHSY, SAAADI. The CDR3 covers 11 residues. V was trimmed by 2 bases and J by 4 bases, leaving 3 bases between them. CDR3 residues: CASSEPYEQYF. The CDR3 nucleotides read TGCGCCAGCAGTGAGCCTTACGAGCAGTACTTC.

This chain connects TRBV6-5 to TRBJ2-2; 11 bases agree with TRBD2. Looked up from germline, CDR1 is MNHEY and CDR2 is SVGAGI. Unmatched junction bases numbered 1, after V lost 1 base and J lost 3 bases. This CDR3 is built from 16 residues. The CDR3 nucleotides are TGTGCCAGCAGTTACTGGGGACTAGCGGACACCGGGGAGCTGTTTTTT. This encodes CASSYWGLADTGELFF.

This chain links TRBV27 with TRBJ1-1, with D unclear. V shed 5 bases and J shed 1 base, with 8 bases lying between them. This CDR3 is built from 13 residues. Germline CDR1 MNHEY, CDR2 SMNVEV (reference sequence). The CDR3 region is CASSLLQNTEAFF. The CDR3 bases are TGTGCCAGCAGTCTCCTACAGAACACTGAAGCTTTCTTT.

The gene calls are TRBV6-5 and TRBJ2-7; no reliable D call. V gave up 2 bases and J gave up 2 bases, with 13 bases separating them. The CDR3 is 15 residues long. Germline CDR1 reads MNHEY; CDR2 reads SVGAGI. In DNA, the CDR3 is TGTGCCAGCAGTTACGGGTCGGACCCCACCTACGAGCAGTACTTC. Protein sequence: CASSYGSDPTYEQYF.

The V gene is TRBV13, the J gene TRBJ2-2; TRBD1 might be the D (6 bases). Germline CDR1 and CDR2: PRHDT and FYEKMQ (reference sequence). The V end lost 5 bases, the J end lost 4 bases, and 17 bases lay between the germline ends. CDR3 length: 16 residues. CDR3 bases: TGTGCCAGCAGCCCTGGCCAGGGGTCATTCACCGGGGAGCTGTTTTTT. It translates to CASSPGQGSFTGELFF.

This chain connects TRBV7-9 to TRBJ1-2; D remains unclear. Germline-derived CDR1 and CDR2 are SEHNR and FQNEAQ (reference sequence). V was pared by 5 bases and J by 0 bases, with 7 bases between. The CDR3 has 13 amino acids. In DNA, the CDR3 is TGTGCCAGCAGCGTGCACACTAACTATGGCTACACCTTC. Amino acids: CASSVHTNYGYTF.

This clone appeared a single time. The CDR3 bases are TGTGCCATCAGTAGGACAGGGGGGTACAATGAGCAGTTCTTC. Protein sequence: CAISRTGGYNEQFF. The gene calls are TRBV10-3 and TRBJ2-1; 10 bases fit TRBD1. The CDR3 totals 14 residues. V gave up 5 bases and J gave up 4 bases; unmatched junction bases: 2. The germline V gene encodes CDR1 ENHRY and CDR2 SYGVKD.

The V and J genes are TRBV4-1 and TRBJ1-5; TRBD1 might be the D (5 bases). The V end was cut by 3 bases, the J end by 4 bases, with 13 bases between. The CDR3 totals 15 residues. The germline gives CDR1 MGHRA, CDR2 YSYEKL. The DNA for the CDR3 is TGCGCCAGCAGCCAGATAGGGGCAGGGAATCAGCCCCAGCATTTT. This encodes CASSQIGAGNQPQHF.

The CDR3 sequence: CASSPPTGEGNEQFF. The CDR3 coding sequence is TGCGCCAGCAGTCCACCGACAGGGGAGGGGAATGAGCAGTTCTTC. This chain connects TRBV10-1 to TRBJ2-1, with a tentative D call TRBD1 (8 bases). Trimming pared 5 bases from V and 7 bases from J, leaving 18 bases between. Per germline, CDR1 WNHNN and CDR2 SYGVQD (reference sequence). The CDR3 consists of 15 residues.

The chain couples TRBV10-3 to TRBJ2-2, with D possibly matching TRBD1 (5 bases). In germline, CDR1 is ENHRY, CDR2 SYGVKD. The germline V and J ends were trimmed by 3 bases and 2 bases, with 10 bases remaining between them. The CDR3 sequence is 15 residues long. The CDR3 reads CAISDPGQNTGELFF. The CDR3 DNA is TGTGCCATCAGTGACCCCGGACAAAACACCGGGGAGCTGTTTTTT.

This clone was seen more than once but under ten times. The V call is TRBV27, the J call TRBJ1-6; no clear D. The germline gives CDR1 MNHEY, CDR2 SMNVEV (reference sequence). This CDR3 is built from 14 residues. V dropped 5 bases and J dropped 10 bases, with 15 bases sitting between them. The CDR3 DNA reads as TGTGCCAGCAGTGTAGGGTTAGGCCTCTCACCCCTCCACTTT. It codes for CASSVGLGLSPLHF.

The rearrangement links TRBV27 to TRBJ1-2; possibly TRBD1 for D (5 bases). Between the trimmed V and J ends, which lost 5 bases and 3 bases, there was a span of 10 bases. The CDR3 spans 13 residues. The germline V gene encodes CDR1 MNHEY and CDR2 SMNVEV (reference sequence). CDR3 bases: TGTGCCAGCAGTCCAGGGAGGGACTATGGCTACACCTTC. Amino acid sequence: CASSPGRDYGYTF.

The chain employs TRBV9 and TRBJ2-5, with D maybe TRBD1 (6 bases). V was trimmed by 4 bases and J by 0 bases, leaving 13 bases between them. In germline, CDR1 is SGDLS, CDR2 YYNGEE. The length of the CDR3 is 15 residues. CDR3 bases: TGTGCCAGCAGCTCAGAGGGGGACAACCAAGAGACCCAGTACTTC. This translates into CASSSEGDNQETQYF.

A word on this clone: This may be a read error: a much more frequent sequence differs by one nucleotide. The chain has TRBV10-3 and TRBJ2-7; TRBD1 aligns across 8 bases. The CDR3 is 14 residues long. V was clipped by 1 base and J by 3 bases; unmatched bases: 2. Germline values: CDR1 ENHRY, CDR2 SYGVKD. This CDR3 reads CAISEFGQGYEQYF. The CDR3 DNA is TGTGCCATCAGTGAGTTTGGACAGGGCTACGAGCAGTACTTC.

Worth noting for this clone: Other DNA sequences in the same sample also yield this CDR3. The chain employs TRBV5-4 and TRBJ2-3, with D maybe TRBD2 (6 bases). The CDR3 extends over 12 amino acids. V was pared by 2 bases and J by 6 bases, with 7 bases between. CDR1 is SGHNT and CDR2 is YYREEE in the germline V gene (reference sequence). CDR3 amino acids: CASSLGGDTQYF. CDR3 DNA sequence: TGTGCCAGCAGCTTAGGAGGGGATACGCAGTATTTT.

The chain recombines TRBV7-9 with TRBJ2-2, with 13 positions matching TRBD2. Germline assignment: CDR1 SEHNR and CDR2 FQNEAQ (reference sequence). With V trimmed by 5 bases and J by 0 bases, 6 bases remained unmatched. This CDR3 has 18 amino acids. CDR3 in DNA: TGTGCCAGCAGCGAAGGACTAGCGGGGGCCCCGAACACCGGGGAGCTGTTTTTT. Translated: CASSEGLAGAPNTGELFF.

The V and J genes are TRBV2 and TRBJ2-2; 7 nucleotides align to TRBD2. This CDR3 is built from 14 residues. Looked up from germline, CDR1 is SNHLY and CDR2 is FYNNEI. With V trimmed by 3 bases and J by 7 bases, 5 bases remained unmatched. The CDR3 sequence is CASSDMGEGGELFF. As DNA, the CDR3 is TGTGCCAGCAGTGATATGGGGGAGGGCGGGGAGCTGTTTTTT.

The chain carries TRBV7-9 and TRBJ2-2; a possible D gene is TRBD1 (5 bases). The CDR3 spans 19 residues. Per the germline V gene, CDR1 is SEHNR and CDR2 is FQNEAQ (reference sequence). V was pared by 2 bases and J by 3 bases, with 22 bases between. This CDR3 is CASSLPPGPDRPYTGELFF. The CDR3 nucleotides read TGTGCCAGCAGCTTACCCCCAGGTCCTGACAGACCTTACACCGGGGAGCTGTTTTTT.

The chain links TRBV2 to TRBJ2-2, with 8 bases lining up with TRBD2. The CDR3 extends over 17 amino acids. CDR1 SNHLY and CDR2 FYNNEI come from the germline V gene. V was clipped by 6 bases and J by 4 bases; unmatched bases: 13. The CDR3 region has the DNA TGTGCCAGCAGGGACTTAGGGGAGCGGGGGATCACCGGGGAGCTGTTTTTT. Translating it yields CASRDLGERGITGELFF.

This chain joins TRBV28 and TRBJ2-7; D may be TRBD2 (6 bases). Germline V gene sequence: CDR1 MDHEN, CDR2 SYDVKM. The CDR3 spans 15 residues. Trimming removed 5 bases from V and 0 bases from J, with 14 bases in between. The CDR3 loop is CASSPTGGSSYEQYF. The CDR3 coding sequence is TGTGCCAGCAGTCCCACCGGGGGTAGCTCCTACGAGCAGTACTTC.

This clone was counted once. The sample holds other DNA sequences that translate to the same CDR3. V gene TRBV7-6 combines with J gene TRBJ2-7; D is undetermined. Trimming shortened V by 0 bases and J by 4 bases, and 7 bases separated the two germline ends. The CDR3 length is 13 residues. The germline CDR1 and CDR2 sequences are SGHVS and FNYEAQ. This CDR3 reads CASSLALGYEQYF. The DNA of the CDR3 is TGTGCCAGCAGCTTAGCGTTGGGGTACGAGCAGTACTTC.

The chain recombines TRBV6-5 with TRBJ2-2; D is possibly TRBD1 (6 bases). The CDR3 runs 15 residues. Germline values: CDR1 MNHEY, CDR2 SVGAGI. The V end was cut by 6 bases, the J end by 5 bases, with 16 bases between. CDR3 residues: CASSQLGGDTGELFF. In DNA form, the CDR3 reads TGTGCCAGCAGCCAACTAGGGGGAGATACCGGGGAGCTGTTTTTT.